This T cell receptor (beta chain) was sequenced for a study of T cell responses to AZD1222 COVID-19 vaccine. Germline V gene data show CDR1 as PRHDT and CDR2 as FYEKMQ (reference sequence). CDR3 length: 16 amino acids. V dropped 5 bases and J dropped 0; count of bases not matched to a gene: 6. This clone was observed once. This CDR3 is also generated by other DNA sequences in the sample. Data came from immunoSEQ multiplex PCR; TCRdb stores just in-frame clones and leaves some out. Here the sample spans 90,000 to 130,000 clones, roughly 93% being singletons. The sequences come from peripheral blood, collected 28 days after the second AZD1222 dose. The sequence was collected from an adult who received the AZD1222 COVID-19 vaccine. V gene TRBV13 combines with J gene TRBJ2-2; TRBD1 aligns across 7 bases. The CDR3 sequence: CASSPRQGSNTGELFF. CDR3 nucleotide sequence: TGTGCCAGCAGCCCTCGACAGGGATCGAACACCGGGGAGCTGTTTTTT.